Sequencing of this TCR beta chain was carried out in a study of identical twins. TCRdb independently ran MiXCR on the 5' RACE reads; one entry per CDR3 protein. The sample includes about 890,000 distinct CDR3 sequences, 12% of them seen just once. V was clipped by 4 bases and J by 4 bases, with 13 bases between them. This CDR3 spans 14 amino acids. Germline V CDR1 and CDR2: SGHRS, YFSETQ. The sample was also linked to a second study, of yellow fever vaccine responses in identical twins.

The material sequenced was PBMCs. The sequence was collected from a woman aged 18-30 years in good health. The chain recombines TRBV5-1 with TRBJ2-3, with D maybe TRBD2 (5 bases). The CDR3 sequence is CASSVTTKADTQYF. The CDR3 coding sequence is TGCGCCAGCAGCGTTACGACTAAGGCAGATACGCAGTATTTT.